Sequencing of this T cell receptor (beta chain) was carried out in a study of cytomegalovirus exposure and HLA in healthy donors. Study-level background: Clustering assigned approximately 78% of the approximately 400 genotyped donors to the Caucasian-associated ancestry cluster.

General study points: Researchers reported in a later analysis that a missense DCLRE1C variant was tied to TCR beta V- and J-gene trimming. Some V segments, including TRBV6-2 and TRBV6-3, were excluded as indistinguishable. A later analysis showed TCR association rates differing by HLA locus, peaking at DRB1 and lowest at HLA-C.

On this clone: Its specificity is unknown.

The PCR had 60 Vbeta and 13 Jbeta primers. The repertoire was sequenced with immunoSEQ multiplex PCR; TCRdb's copy has only in-frame clones and lacks some. The sample includes some 190,000 clones, about four fifths of them seen just once. The CDR3 extends over 15 amino acids. Germline V gives CDR1 SGHRS, CDR2 YFSETQ. V was trimmed by 1 base and J by 3 bases, leaving 11 bases between them. The chain carries TRBV5-1 and TRBJ1-5, with a weak D call TRBD1 (5 bases). Sequencing was carried out using PBMCs. The receptor was isolated from a man in his forties or fifties in good health and CMV-seronegative. Written as DNA, the CDR3 is TGCGCCAGCAGCTTGTCAGGGAACCCCAATCAGCCCCAGCATTTT. This codes for CASSLSGNPNQPQHF. The full variable domain, completed using reference TRBV5-1 and TRBJ1-5, is KAGVTQTPRYLIKTRGQQVTLSCSPISGHRSVSWYQQTPGQGLQFLFEYFSETQRNKGNFPGRFSGRQFSNSRSEMNVSTLELGDSALYLCASSLSGNPNQPQHFGDGTRLSIL.